This TCR beta chain stems from a study of blood T cell repertoires in COVID-19. The wider study: The study drew acute and convalescent COVID-19 samples from the United States, Italy and Spain. PBMCs, B-cell-depleted T cells, or T cells were the source of the cDNA or gDNA that made up the material.

This CDR3 contains 15 residues. J gave up 4 bases and V 2 bases, and 5 bases lay outside the gene matches. Per the germline V gene, CDR1 is SGHKS and CDR2 is YYEKEE (reference sequence). Per the study methods: Amplification of reference gene primers provided the estimated nucleated cell counts. Libraries were prepared by immunoSEQ multiplex PCR; TCRdb keeps only in-frame clonotypes and omits some of them. The V and J calls and clone size are taken from that table; D and trimming were inferred from the DNA. Among almost 95,000 clones listed, around 82% were seen once. The receptor's source is a man between 60 and 70 years old with acute or convalescent COVID-19. Material: peripheral blood. The genes are TRBV5-5 and TRBJ1-1; TRBD1 aligns across 10 bases. The DNA of the CDR3 is TGTGCCAGCAGCTTAACCGGGACAGGGGTCACTGAAGCTTTCTTT. Its translation is CASSLTGTGVTEAFF.